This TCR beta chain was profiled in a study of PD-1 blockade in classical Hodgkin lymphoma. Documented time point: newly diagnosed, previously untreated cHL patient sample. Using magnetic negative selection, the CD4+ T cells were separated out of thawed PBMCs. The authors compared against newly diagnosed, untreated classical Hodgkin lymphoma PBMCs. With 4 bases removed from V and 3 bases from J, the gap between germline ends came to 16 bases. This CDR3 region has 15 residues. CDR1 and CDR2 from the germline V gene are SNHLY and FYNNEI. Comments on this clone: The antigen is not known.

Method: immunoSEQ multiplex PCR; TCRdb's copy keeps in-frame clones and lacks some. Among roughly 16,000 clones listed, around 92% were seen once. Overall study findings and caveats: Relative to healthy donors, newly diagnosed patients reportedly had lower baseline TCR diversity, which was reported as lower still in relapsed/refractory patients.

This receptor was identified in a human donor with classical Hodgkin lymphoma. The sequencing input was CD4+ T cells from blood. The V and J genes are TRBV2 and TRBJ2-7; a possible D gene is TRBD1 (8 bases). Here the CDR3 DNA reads TGTGCCAGCAGTGCATCACAGGGGGGGGTCTACGAGCAGTACTTC. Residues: CASSASQGGVYEQYF.